A selection of T cell receptor beta chains follows, all from one sample in a study of ipilimumab plus nivolumab after autologous stem cell transplantation. Assay used: immunoSEQ multiplex PCR; TCRdb lists only in-frame clones, some missing. The sample includes about 12,000 clones, around 73% of them seen just once. The starting material was PBMCs, obtained in a trial of ipilimumab plus nivolumab as post-transplant consolidation. These receptor sequences come from a male donor with diffuse large B-cell lymphoma. Both conserved end residues are part of each CDR3. Fields, in order: clone size, D gene, J gene, V gene, CDR3 protein, CDR3 DNA. A D gene is named only where the DNA matches it firmly. Not every row has a clone size; where given, it reads once, few, many or a size class.

few . TRBJ1-2 TRBV2 CASSEDRSTYGYTF TGTGCCAGCAGTGAAGACAGGTCCACCTATGGCTACACCTTC
medium-sized . TRBJ1-2 TRBV7-2 CASSVSQNYGYTF TGTGCCAGCAGTGTTTCCCAAAACTATGGCTACACCTTC
. . TRBJ2-1 TRBV7-9 CASSLTGNEQFF TGTGCCAGCAGCCTTACAGGGAATGAGCAGTTCTTC
. . TRBJ1-2 TRBV5-1 CASSAGTIETANYGYTF TGCGCCAGCAGCGCGGGAACAATAGAAACAGCTAACTATGGCTACACCTTC
. . TRBJ2-6 TRBV7-8 CASSSRMAGANVLTF TGTGCCAGCAGCTCCCGAATGGCTGGGGCCAACGTCCTGACTTTC
. . TRBJ1-6 TRBV5-1 CASSLAAGKNSPLHF TGCGCCAGCAGCTTGGCGGCAGGGAAGAATTCACCCCTCCACTTT
. . TRBJ1-1 TRBV11-2 CASSHTTNTEAFF TGTGCCAGCAGCCATACCACCAACACTGAAGCTTTCTTT
few . TRBJ1-1 TRBV4-3 CASSQDNEAFF TGCGCCAGCAGCCAAGATAACGAAGCTTTCTTT
. TRBD1 TRBJ1-2 TRBV19 CASSSTGGNYGYTF TGTGCCAGTAGTTCGACAGGGGGTAACTATGGCTACACCTTC
. . TRBJ1-2 TRBV2 CASSLEGSQRYYGYTF TGTGCCAGCAGTCTGGAGGGAAGCCAGCGTTACTATGGCTACACCTTC
. . TRBJ1-4 TRBV5-4 CASSARNEKLFF TGTGCCAGCAGCGCCCGAAATGAAAAACTGTTTTTT
. . TRBJ2-5 TRBV7-9 CASSNRVFGQETQYF TGTGCCAGCAGCAACAGGGTGTTCGGCCAAGAGACCCAGTACTTC
few . TRBJ2-1 TRBV29-1 CSVERYGSYNEQFF TGCAGCGTTGAAAGGTATGGCTCCTACAATGAGCAGTTCTTC
. TRBD1 TRBJ1-2 TRBV6-1 CASGDRGPNYGYTF TGTGCCAGCGGGGACAGGGGTCCTAACTATGGCTACACCTTC
. . TRBJ2-1 TRBV11-2 CASSLGGRSYNEQFF TGTGCCAGCAGCTTAGGCGGGCGCTCCTACAATGAGCAGTTCTTC
. . TRBJ1-5 TRBV5-1 CASRMGPSNQPQHF TGCGCCAGCAGAATGGGACCTAGCAATCAGCCCCAGCATTTT
few . TRBJ1-2 TRBV20-1 CSVGTDYGYTF TGCAGCGTCGGGACGGACTATGGCTACACCTTC
. . TRBJ1-1 TRBV6-6 CASSYKTPHEAFF TGTGCCAGCAGTTATAAAACGCCACATGAAGCTTTCTTT
. . TRBJ1-1 TRBV6-5 CASRYTRSNTEAFF TGTGCCAGCAGGTATACTCGGTCAAACACTGAAGCTTTCTTT
. . TRBJ2-7 TRBV9 CASSAGVESYEQYF TGTGCCAGCAGCGCCGGGGTGGAATCCTACGAGCAGTACTTC
. . TRBJ1-6 TRBV30 CAWTGAAYNSPLHF TGTGCCTGGACCGGGGCGGCCTATAATTCACCCCTCCACTTT
. . TRBJ2-1 TRBV5-1 CASQSANEQFF TGCGCCAGCCAAAGCGCCAATGAGCAGTTCTTC
once . TRBJ1-2 TRBV27 CASSLWGRWEITNYGYTF TGTGCCAGCAGTTTATGGGGCAGGTGGGAGATTACTAACTATGGCTACACCTTC
. TRBD1 TRBJ1-1 TRBV6-5 CASSARGTEAFF TGTGCCAGCAGTGCCAGGGGGACTGAAGCTTTCTTT
. TRBD2 TRBJ2-5 TRBV5-6 CASSLVAGVGETQYF TGTGCCAGCAGCTTGGTAGCGGGGGTTGGAGAGACCCAGTACTTC
once . TRBJ2-7 TRBV5-1 CASSGRAYEQYF TGCGCCAGCAGTGGCAGAGCCTACGAGCAGTACTTC
. TRBD1 TRBJ1-1 TRBV5-1 CASSFNGQGADTEAFF TGCGCCAGCAGCTTTAATGGACAGGGGGCCGATACTGAAGCTTTCTTT
. . TRBJ2-7 TRBV11-2 CASSLGSRLSEQYF TGTGCCAGCAGCTTAGGTTCCCGGCTTAGTGAGCAGTACTTC
. . TRBJ2-7 TRBV19 CASRVTGLLGEQYF TGTGCCAGTAGGGTAACAGGGTTGTTGGGCGAGCAGTACTTC
few . TRBJ2-2 TRBV6-1 CASSEFSGWAGELFF TGTGCCAGCAGTGAATTTTCAGGCTGGGCAGGGGAGCTGTTTTTT
once . TRBJ1-5 TRBV18 CASSALRGNQPQHF TGTGCCAGCTCAGCTCTCCGGGGCAATCAGCCCCAGCATTTT
few . TRBJ1-1 TRBV12-5 CASGFRTVMNTEAFF TGTGCTAGTGGTTTTAGGACAGTCATGAACACTGAAGCTTTCTTT
. TRBD1 TRBJ1-5 TRBV15 CATSSDRGLNQPQHF TGTGCCACCAGCAGTGACAGGGGGCTTAATCAGCCCCAGCATTTT
. . TRBJ2-2 TRBV27 CASSERGRIGELFF TGTGCCAGCAGTGAACGGGGCAGAATAGGGGAGCTGTTTTTT